Listed below are T cell receptor beta chains from one sample, sequenced in a study of response to subunit inactivated influenza vaccine. One entry per CDR3 protein, called by TCRdb with MiXCR from the RT-PCR reads. The data show about 520,000 distinct CDR3 sequences, with about 25% seen just once and 1.5% to 2% held by the top ten. Sequenced here: CD4+ T cells sorted from PBMCs, sampled roughly 5 days after vaccination. The receptors were sampled from a man aged 45 to 65 who received an inactivated influenza vaccine. Both conserved end residues are part of each CDR3. D genes are given only for firm matches. Clone size, where shown, is once, few, many, or a class for clones that have expanded.

V	size	J	D	CDR3	DNA
TRBV12-3/TRBV12-4	-	TRBJ2-5	-	CASSTGLKETQYF	TGTGCCAGCAGTACGGGACTCAAAGAGACCCAGTACTTC
TRBV12-3/TRBV12-4	-	TRBJ1-6	TRBD1	CASRLGQTNSPLHF	TGTGCCAGCAGGCTGGGACAGACTAATTCACCCCTCCACTTT
TRBV7-2	-	TRBJ2-7	TRBD2	CASNREGLSHEQYF	TGTGCCAGCAACCGGGAGGGCCTGAGCCACGAGCAGTACTTC
TRBV6-1	-	TRBJ2-3	-	CASRIAAAPGADTQYF	TGTGCCAGCAGAATAGCAGCGGCCCCCGGCGCGGATACGCAGTATTTT
TRBV11-2	-	TRBJ2-1	-	CASSLDGGTVPEEQFF	TGTGCCAGCAGCTTAGATGGGGGGACTGTTCCCGAGGAGCAGTTCTTC
TRBV12-3/TRBV12-4	-	TRBJ2-2	TRBD2	CASSLGLAVGGELFF	TGTGCCAGCAGCCTGGGACTAGCGGTTGGCGGGGAGCTGTTTTTT
TRBV10-3	-	TRBJ1-1	-	CASAGQPNTEAFF	TGTGCCAGCGCAGGACAGCCGAACACTGAAGCTTTCTTT
TRBV6-2/TRBV6-3	-	TRBJ2-6	TRBD2	CASRDGEGSSGANVLTF	TGTGCCAGCAGAGACGGGGAGGGTTCATCTGGGGCCAACGTCCTGACTTTC
TRBV11-2	many	TRBJ2-7	TRBD2	CASSHSSGGAYEQYF	TGTGCCAGCAGCCACAGTAGCGGGGGGGCCTACGAGCAGTACTTC
TRBV7-7	many	TRBJ2-3	-	CASSEGAQGTDTQYF	TGTGCCAGCAGCGAGGGCGCCCAAGGAACAGATACGCAGTATTTT
TRBV6-2/TRBV6-3	-	TRBJ2-3	TRBD1	CASSYSGQGITDTQYF	TGTGCCAGCAGTTACTCTGGACAGGGGATCACAGATACGCAGTATTTT
TRBV3-1	few	TRBJ2-1	-	CASSQSKGEQFF	TGTGCCAGCAGCCAATCTAAGGGAGAGCAGTTCTTC
TRBV7-2	few	TRBJ2-1	TRBD1	CASNPKGGHNEQFF	TGTGCCAGCAACCCCAAAGGGGGCCACAATGAGCAGTTCTTC
TRBV7-2	-	TRBJ2-3	-	CASKRQSSTDTQYF	TGTGCCAGCAAAAGACAATCTAGCACAGATACGCAGTATTTT
TRBV7-8	-	TRBJ2-7	-	CASSLRSHEQYF	TGTGCCAGCAGCTTACGGTCCCACGAGCAGTACTTC
TRBV12-3/TRBV12-4	many	TRBJ2-1	-	CASSTEGVTEQFF	TGTGCCAGTTCGACCGAAGGGGTTACGGAGCAGTTCTTC
TRBV5-1	few	TRBJ1-1	-	CASSNTANTEAFF	TGCGCCAGCAGCAATACAGCGAACACTGAAGCTTTCTTT